This T cell receptor (beta chain) was documented in a study of blood T cell repertoires in COVID-19. At the level of the study: COVID-19 samples collected from the United States, Italy and Spain covered acute and convalescent phases.

The method was immunoSEQ multiplex PCR; TCRdb's version includes in-frame clones alone and lacks a portion of them. The data hold under 450,000 clones, with around 87% observed a single time. Germline assignment: CDR1 SEHNR and CDR2 FQNEAQ (reference sequence). Trimming removed 3 bases from V and 11 bases from J, with 14 bases in between. This CDR3 region has 14 residues. This clonotype originated in a man aged 25-40 years who had recovered from COVID-19. The chain couples TRBV7-9 to TRBJ1-6, with a possible D match to TRBD1 (6 bases). The sequencing input was PBMCs or T cells enriched from blood (not recorded which). The CDR3 here is CASSLSTGYAPLHF. The DNA of the CDR3 is TGTGCCAGCAGCTTGTCAACAGGGTACGCACCCCTCCACTTT.